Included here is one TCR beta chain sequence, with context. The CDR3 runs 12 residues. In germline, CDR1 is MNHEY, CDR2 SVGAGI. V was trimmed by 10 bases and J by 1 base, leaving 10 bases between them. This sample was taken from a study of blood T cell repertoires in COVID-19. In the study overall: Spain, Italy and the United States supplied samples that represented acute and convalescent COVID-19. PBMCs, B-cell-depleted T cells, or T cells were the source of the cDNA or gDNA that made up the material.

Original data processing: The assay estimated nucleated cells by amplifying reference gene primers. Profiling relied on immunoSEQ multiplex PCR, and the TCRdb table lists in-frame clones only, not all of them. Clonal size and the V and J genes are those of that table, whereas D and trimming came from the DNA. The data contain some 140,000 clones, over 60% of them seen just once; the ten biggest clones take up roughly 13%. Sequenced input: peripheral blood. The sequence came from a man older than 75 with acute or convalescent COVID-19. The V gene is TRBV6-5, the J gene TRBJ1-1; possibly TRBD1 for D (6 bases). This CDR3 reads CATLTGNTEAFF. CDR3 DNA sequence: TGTGCCACCCTGACAGGGAACACTGAAGCTTTCTTT.